This T cell receptor (beta chain) was profiled in a study of shared clonotypes between healthy human individuals. Donors were healthy HIV-negative adults without recently reported acute infections or vaccinations. The junction had 17 bases not matched to a gene; V was cut back by 0 bases and J by 4 bases. The germline V gene encodes CDR1 LNHNV and CDR2 YYDKDF (reference sequence). The CDR3 length is 20 residues. Libraries were prepared by immunoSEQ multiplex PCR; TCRdb keeps only in-frame clonotypes and omits some of them. This sample yields under 2.5 million clones, of which approximately 90% are seen a single time; 0.37% belongs to the top ten. As regards this clone: Its matching antigen is unknown.

Study results and limitations: Generally, naive subsets came out with larger estimated richness than memory subsets. Sampling covered nothing but blood. Tissue TCR repertoires likely differ from those found in blood. Sorted-subset sequencing was shown by rarefaction to be incomplete despite large depth.

The rearrangement links TRBV15 to TRBJ2-1; 8 nucleotides match TRBD2. The receptor was derived from a man between 18 and 35 years old in good health. Some clones in this sample may be carry-over from other donors' samples. The sequenced material came from naive CD4+ T cells from PBMCs. Subset given: CD45RA+ positively selected. The CDR3, as DNA: TGTGCCACCAGCAGAGATTCAGCGGGGGAGGGGTTTCTGGTTTACAATGAGCAGTTCTTC. It yields the protein CATSRDSAGEGFLVYNEQFF.